The clone carrying this T cell receptor (beta chain) was detected ten times or more. Its antigen is not known. Amplified regions were TCR beta CDR3 sequences from RNA transcripts. The HTBI primer set drove a first-round RT-PCR of the TCR CDR3. TCRdb reanalysed the multiplex PCR reads using MiXCR and keeps one entry per CDR3 protein. The data show 500,000 or so distinct CDR3 sequences, approximately 17% seen once. The V gene's germline CDR1 is MNHEY and CDR2 SMNVEV (reference sequence). The CDR3 is made up of 13 amino acids. V gave up 5 bases and J gave up 0 bases, with 7 bases separating them. Under 3 months was the duration of disease in ophthalmopathy patients, who also had a Clinical Activity Score of at least 3 and a NOSPECS grade of at least 4. Investigators excluded patients with uncontrolled infection, other autoimmune disease, pregnancy or lactation. The sample originates from a study of T cells in Graves' hyperthyroidism and ophthalmopathy. Points from the study as a whole: Most thyroid clonotypes expanded above 0.001 appeared in blood too.

The source material was blood. The J gene is TRBJ2-5, the V gene TRBV27; D remains unclear. This sequence was found in a woman under 30 with Graves' ophthalmopathy. This CDR3 reads CASSPQHQETQYF. CDR3 bases: TGTGCCAGCAGTCCACAGCACCAAGAGACCCAGTACTTC.